This T cell receptor beta chain originates from a study of beta chain features in type 1 diabetes. CDR1 and CDR2 from the germline V gene are SGHDT and YYEEEE. Trimming cost V 0 bases and J 4 bases, with 5 bases left between them. The CDR3 length is 12 residues. The table lists this clone with a few counts. The antigen is unknown. Investigators reverse transcribed all isolated RNA, so they sequenced expressed TCRB transcripts. Repertoires were generated with immunoSEQ multiplex PCR, while TCRdb's copy carries only in-frame clones and drops some. The sample shows about 150,000 clones, approximately 10% of them seen only once. Study-wide findings and caveats: Moderately but significantly shorter TCRB CDR3s were found in Type 1 diabetes patients in all four CD4+ subsets.

What was sequenced was central memory CD4+ T cells from blood. The receptor comes from a woman younger than 45 with type 1 diabetes. The chain is built from TRBV5-6 and TRBJ2-7, with D unresolved. The CDR3 coding sequence is TGTGCCAGCAGCTTGGCTGCGTACGAGCAGTACTTC. It yields the protein CASSLAAYEQYF.